Following are 23 T cell receptor beta chains from one sample sequenced in a study of graft-versus-host responses after intestinal transplantation. No cognate antigen is known for these TCRs. Clones were sequenced by immunoSEQ multiplex PCR, and TCRdb holds only the in-frame ones, with some missing. Of more than 70,000 clones listed, around 90% are singletons. Sequenced here: unstimulated CD8+ T cells sorted from spleen or lymph node cells, sampled before transplant. The receptors were sampled from a human donor who was the organ donor for an intestinal transplant.

In its sample, this clone was seen a few times. The rearrangement uses TRBV11-2 and TRBJ2-7, with 12 bases aligning to TRBD2. V dropped 1 base and J dropped 4; count of bases not matched to a gene: 2. The CDR3 length is 15 residues. The germline CDR1 and CDR2 sequences are SGHAT and FQNNGV. The CDR3 bases are TGTGCCAGCAGCTTAGGGACTAGCGGGATGTACGAGCAGTACTTC. Residues: CASSLGTSGMYEQYF.

This clone appeared once. At one boundary the junction diverges from the germline segment, which might be a read error. The chain joins TRBV2 to TRBJ2-3; D call uncertain. Germline-derived CDR1 and CDR2 are SNHLY and FYNNEI. The CDR3 length is 14 residues. The CDR3 coding sequence is TGTGCCAGTAGTGGGCCTTCTAGCACAGATACGCAGTATTTT. This encodes CASSGPSSTDTQYF.

The rearrangement joins TRBV4-2 to TRBJ2-1; 11 nucleotides align to TRBD2. The CDR3 runs to 14 residues. The V and J ends lost 4 bases and 6 bases, in that order; junction bases with no gene match: 2. The germline V gene has CDR1 LGHNA and CDR2 YNFKEQ. The CDR3 reads CASSPGLAVNEQFF. The CDR3 DNA reads TGTGCCAGCAGCCCGGGACTAGCGGTCAATGAGCAGTTCTTC.

Details on this clone: Lacking the conserved final phenylalanine or tryptophan, this CDR3 likely reflects a read error. The limits of the CDR3 on the DNA are not certain, so only TCRdb's listed CDR3 is given. V is TRBV9 and J is TRBJ2-3; the table's D call, TRBD1, has no DNA check behind it. Germline CDR1 reads SGDLS; CDR2 reads YYNGEE. The CDR3 totals 9 residues, both ends included. The CDR3 here is CASSPQGVV.

The V call is TRBV5-1, the J call TRBJ2-7, with TRBD2 identical over 9 bases. This CDR3 contains 15 residues. The germline gives CDR1 SGHRS, CDR2 YFSETQ. With V trimmed by 1 base and J by 2 bases, 4 bases remained unmatched. The CDR3 coding sequence is TGCGCCAGCAGCTTGCCAGCGGGGGGAACCTACGAGCAGTACTTC. Translated, it gives CASSLPAGGTYEQYF. The full variable domain, in which reference TRBV5-1 and TRBJ2-7 provide the parts outside the CDR3, is KAGVTQTPRYLIKTRGQQVTLSCSPISGHRSVSWYQQTPGQGLQFLFEYFSETQRNKGNFPGRFSGRQFSNSRSEMNVSTLELGDSALYLCASSLPAGGTYEQYFGPGTRLTVT.

This chain connects TRBV2 to TRBJ2-3; TRBD1 matches 9 bases. The junction had 21 bases not matched to a gene; V was cut back by 9 bases and J by 5 bases. This CDR3 has 18 amino acids. Germline V gene sequence: CDR1 SNHLY, CDR2 FYNNEI. CDR3 nucleotide sequence: TGTGCCAGTGGCCGGGACAGGGCATTTCTAAGCCCTCTAGATACGCAGTATTTT. Translating it yields CASGRDRAFLSPLDTQYF.

V usage is TRBV19 and J usage is TRBJ2-1; 9 bases are shared with TRBD1. Germline lookup yields CDR1 LNHDA and CDR2 SQIVND (reference sequence). This CDR3 is 15 amino acids long. The junction had 6 bases not matched to a gene; V was cut back by 4 bases and J by 5 bases. The CDR3 nucleotides read TGTGCCAGTAGTAACCGGGACAGGGATCACAATGAGCAGTTCTTC. Translating it yields CASSNRDRDHNEQFF.

The chain has TRBV15 and TRBJ2-5; D is possibly TRBD1 (6 bases). Near its end, the DNA agrees better with TRBJ2-7, so the J call may be wrong. Germline CDR1 LNHNV, CDR2 YYDKDF (reference sequence). The CDR3 runs 14 residues. CDR3 amino acids: CATSREQGIYEQYF. DNA for the CDR3: TGTGCCACCAGCAGAGAGCAGGGGATCTACGAGCAGTACTTC.

The sample holds one count of this clone. The chain uses TRBV6-5 and TRBJ2-7; 10 bases match TRBD2. Germline loops: CDR1 MNHEY, CDR2 SVGAGI. Trimming cost V 6 bases and J 0 bases; bases outside gene matches: 5. The CDR3 covers 15 residues. The CDR3 nucleotides read TGTGCCAGCAGCCAGAGACTAGCGGGCTCCTACGAGCAGTACTTC. Protein: CASSQRLAGSYEQYF.

The chain is built from TRBV5-6 and TRBJ2-5, with a possible D match to TRBD1 (5 bases). The closer fit of TRBJ2-7 to the DNA end suggests the J call may be wrong. This CDR3 contains 14 residues. Per germline, CDR1 SGHDT and CDR2 YYEEEE. CDR3 loop: CASSGALRRYEQYF. The CDR3, as DNA: TGTGCCAGCAGCGGGGCCCTACGGCGCTACGAGCAGTACTTC.

This chain connects TRBV2 to TRBJ1-3; TRBD1 matches at 7 bases. The germline CDR1 and CDR2 sequences are SNHLY and FYNNEI. V lost 8 bases, J lost 14 bases, and 21 bases stayed unmatched. The CDR3 totals 15 residues. The CDR3 sequence: CASGALGTAEVDLYF. As DNA, the CDR3 is TGTGCCAGCGGGGCTCTCGGGACAGCAGAAGTCGATCTATATTTT.

This chain joins TRBV4-3 and TRBJ2-7; tentative D call: TRBD2 (5 bases). Per the germline V gene, CDR1 is LGHNA and CDR2 is YSLEER. The CDR3 runs 14 residues. The V gene lost 4 bases and the J gene lost 8 bases, with 18 bases spanning the gap. The CDR3 reads CASSREIGSRKQYF. The CDR3 nucleotides are TGCGCCAGCAGCCGGGAGATTGGCAGCAGGAAGCAGTACTTC.

This rearrangement joins TRBV19 to TRBJ2-7; a weak D match, TRBD1 (6 bases). The V end was cut by 4 bases, the J end by 3 bases, with 13 bases between. There are 14 residues in the CDR3. CDR1 and CDR2 from the germline V gene are LNHDA and SQIVND (reference sequence). CDR3 sequence: CASSRWQTGYEQYF. CDR3 DNA: TGTGCCAGTAGTAGATGGCAGACAGGCTACGAGCAGTACTTC.

This clone came up once. The chain recombines TRBV28 with TRBJ2-5; 10 nucleotides align to TRBD2. The CDR3 extends over 18 amino acids. J gave up 3 bases and V 3 bases, and 13 bases lay outside the gene matches. CDR1 and CDR2 from the germline V gene are MDHEN and SYDVKM. CDR3 sequence (DNA): TGTGCCAGCAGTTTGTTGTTTGTTAGCGGGGGGCCTAAAGAGACCCAGTACTTC. As protein: CASSLLFVSGGPKETQYF.

The gene calls are TRBV6-4 and TRBJ2-3; TRBD2 aligns across 8 bases. The germline gives CDR1 MRHNA, CDR2 SNTAGT. The CDR3 totals 15 residues. V gave up 3 bases and J gave up 5 bases; unmatched junction bases: 7. CDR3: CASSEAGALLDTQYF. In nucleotides, the CDR3 is TGTGCCAGCAGTGAAGCGGGGGCCCTACTAGATACGCAGTATTTT.

This sequence joins TRBV9 and TRBJ1-3; D gene unclear. CDR1 is SGDLS and CDR2 is YYNGEE in the germline V gene. V was clipped by 0 bases and J by 4 bases, with 8 bases between them. This CDR3 is built from 14 residues. The CDR3 DNA sequence: TGTGCCAGCAGCGTAGGGGAGTTCGGAAACACCATATATTTT. Encoded protein: CASSVGEFGNTIYF.

The chain has TRBV27 and TRBJ2-1, with 7 bases lining up with TRBD2. Looked up from germline, CDR1 is MNHEY and CDR2 is SMNVEV (reference sequence). After removal of 2 bases from V and 3 bases from J, the junction contained 1 base not matched to a gene. The CDR3 spans 14 residues. CDR3 DNA sequence: TGTGCCAGCAGTTTAGGCGGGGGCTACAATGAGCAGTTCTTC. Amino acid sequence: CASSLGGGYNEQFF.

This sequence joins TRBV9 and TRBJ2-1, with D unresolved. CDR1 SGDLS and CDR2 YYNGEE come from the germline V gene. Trimming left V 4 bases short and J 8 bases short, with 10 bases between. This CDR3 spans 12 amino acids. CDR3 in amino acids: CASSTARDEQFF. Written as DNA, the CDR3 is TGTGCCAGCAGCACCGCCCGGGATGAGCAGTTCTTC.

V and J are TRBV27 and TRBJ2-5, with 7 bases that match TRBD1. V lost 4 bases and J lost 4; bases outside the gene matches: 9. This CDR3 has 15 residues. CDR1 is MNHEY, CDR2 SMNVEV, per germline (reference sequence). This chain's CDR3 is CASSSVRGPRETQYF. The CDR3 coding sequence is TGTGCCAGCAGTTCGGTAAGGGGGCCGCGAGAGACCCAGTACTTC.

The chain links TRBV2 to TRBJ2-5; TRBD1 aligns across 7 bases. The CDR3 is 16 amino acids. Germline loops: CDR1 SNHLY, CDR2 FYNNEI. V trimming: 3 bases; J trimming: 3 bases; junction bases outside the gene matches: 10. CDR3 protein: CASSEPPDRVEETQYF. The CDR3 coding sequence is TGTGCCAGCAGTGAGCCCCCCGACAGGGTCGAAGAGACCCAGTACTTC.

The rearrangement links TRBV5-1 to TRBJ2-1; a possible D gene is TRBD1 (7 bases). CDR3 length: 16 amino acids. Germline V gene sequence: CDR1 SGHRS, CDR2 YFSETQ. The V end lost 1 base, the J end lost 7 bases, and 18 bases lay between the germline ends. The CDR3 sequence is CASSLKGGTVGNEQFF. The CDR3 DNA sequence: TGCGCCAGCAGCTTGAAGGGCGGGACAGTTGGGAATGAGCAGTTCTTC.

The chain joins TRBV4-3 to TRBJ2-4; TRBD2 agrees at 9 bases. The CDR3 loop spans 14 amino acids. Looked up from germline, CDR1 is LGHNA and CDR2 is YSLEER. Trimming removed 0 bases from V and 15 bases from J; junction bases left unmatched: 9. CDR3 sequence reads: CASSQDPGLALMYF. The CDR3 nucleotides are TGCGCCAGCAGCCAAGATCCGGGACTAGCCCTAATGTACTTC.

V and J are TRBV2 and TRBJ2-1; 7 nucleotides match TRBD2. The V gene end was trimmed by 3 bases and the J gene end by 9 bases; junction bases not matched to a gene: 8. Germline CDR1 is SNHLY and CDR2 is FYNNEI. CDR3 length equals 14 residues. CDR3 nucleotide sequence: TGTGCCAGCAGTGAGAGTTTGGCTAGCGGTGAGCAGTTCTTC. This sequence encodes CASSESLASGEQFF. The full variable domain, with the rest looked up from reference TRBV2 and TRBJ2-1, is EPEVTQTPSHQVTQMGQEVILRCVPISNHLYFYWYRQILGQKVEFLVSFYNNEISEKSEIFDDQFSVERPDGSNFTLKIRSTKLEDSAMYFCASSESLASGEQFFGPGTRLTVL.